A single T cell receptor beta chain is shown here with its context. Its target is unknown. TCRdb keeps only in-frame clones here, not all; method: immunoSEQ multiplex PCR. Of about 99,000 clones in the sample, less than 95% were seen once. V was clipped by 4 bases and J by 5 bases, with 14 bases between them. Germline V gene lookup returns CDR1 SQVTM and CDR2 ANQGSEA. The CDR3 has 13 residues. The data stem from a study of T cell responses to AZD1222 COVID-19 vaccine. Notes on the study in general: Scientists sampled the repertoires only once the peak T cell response had passed.

This chain joins TRBV29-1 and TRBJ1-1; weak D call: TRBD1 (6 bases). This clonotype was sampled from an adult in good health. This specimen consisted of peripheral blood, obtained on day 0 of AZD1222 vaccination. CDR3 sequence reads: CSVGQEGLTEAFF. As DNA, the CDR3 is TGCAGCGTTGGACAGGAAGGGTTGACTGAAGCTTTCTTT.